These 5 T cell receptor beta chains came from one sample sequenced in a study of CXCR3-negative and CXCR3-positive naive CD8 T cells. Study-wide results and limits: TRB CDR3s were more hydrophobic in CXCR3-positive than in CXCR3-negative naive cells.

The authors made the TRB cDNA libraries by 5' RACE using UMI labels. TCRdb re-called the 5' RACE reads and catalogs CDR3 proteins one per entry, DNA excluded. The sample table includes over 5,500 distinct CDR3 sequences. Their target antigens are unknown. The sample comprised naive CXCR3+ CD8+ T cells from blood. As to subset: CD45RO-CCR7+CD27+CD95- naive CD8+ T cells expressing CXCR3 (TNR3+). These receptors were taken from a human donor in good health. Some clones in this sample may be carry-over from other donors' samples.

This clonotype is called medium-sized based on its frequency. The CDR3: CASSVDGSYEQYF. The rearrangement links TRBV25-1 to TRBJ2-7. From germline, CDR1 is MGHDK and CDR2 SYGVNS. The CDR3 has 13 residues.

According to its frequency, this clonotype is medium-sized. The rearrangement joins TRBV2 to TRBJ2-5; TCRdb picks TRBD2, but there is no DNA to check that call. CDR1 is SNHLY and CDR2 is FYNNEI in the germline V gene. The CDR3 loop spans 15 amino acids. CDR3 residues: CASSTGTSGKETQYF.

V gene TRBV2 combines with J gene TRBJ2-1; TCRdb proposes TRBD2, but this gene call is untestable without DNA. This CDR3 has 14 residues. Looked up from germline, CDR1 is SNHLY and CDR2 is FYNNEI. CDR3 sequence reads: CASTSAGGKNEQFF. The full variable domain, rest sourced from reference TRBV2 and TRBJ2-1, is EPEVTQTPSHQVTQMGQEVILRCVPISNHLYFYWYRQILGQKVEFLVSFYNNEISEKSEIFDDQFSVERPDGSNFTLKIRSTKLEDSAMYFCASTSAGGKNEQFFGPGTRLTVL.

Frequency places this clonotype as medium-sized. The chain couples TRBV7-8 to TRBJ2-1; as DNA is missing, the TRBD2 call by TCRdb cannot be tested. This CDR3 is built from 19 residues. Germline-derived CDR1 and CDR2 are SGHVS and FQNEAQ. The CDR3 loop is CASSLARLTLGLGYNEQFF.

According to its frequency, this clonotype is medium-sized (0.01 to 0.1%). The chain links TRBV14 to TRBJ1-5; the D gene TCRdb calls, TRBD1, cannot be checked with no DNA. CDR3 length: 14 amino acids. The germline gives CDR1 SGHDN, CDR2 FVKESK. CDR3 in amino acids: CASSQGGLGQPQHF.